The T cell receptor (beta chain) described here comes from a study of blood T cell repertoires in COVID-19. As handled by the study authors: The authors estimated nucleated cell counts from reference gene primer amplification. Profiling relied on immunoSEQ multiplex PCR, and the TCRdb table lists in-frame clones only, not all of them. That table gives V, J and clone size, and the DNA gave D and trimming. Among about 260,000 clones listed, approximately 88% were seen once. Seattle's enrolled individuals joined amid active infection and were then monitored longitudinally. Trimming took off 4 bases at V and 5 bases at J, with 23 bases between the two ends. Germline CDR1 MDHEN, CDR2 SYDVKM. This CDR3 contains 17 residues.

Sequencing was done on a sample of peripheral blood. This receptor was taken from a woman between 70 and 85 years old with COVID-19, enrolled during active disease. The chain has TRBV28 and TRBJ1-2; D might be TRBD1 (6 bases). CDR3 in amino acids: CASSSLGTLPLSYGYTF. CDR3 nucleotide sequence: TGTGCCAGCAGTTCCCTCGGGACACTTCCCCTTTCTTATGGCTACACCTTC.